Listed here are 17 T cell receptor beta chains from one sample, sequenced in a study of blood T cells in healthy people across ages. It was with a sample-barcoded 5' primer and a J-beta primer mix that a second PCR of roughly 7 to 12 cycles was run. Using its own MiXCR run on the 5' RACE reads, TCRdb lists one record per CDR3 protein. Of more than 900,000 distinct CDR3 sequences in the sample, under 35% were seen once. A further study also used this sample, focusing on T cells of mothers and their children.

The sample consisted of blood. These receptors were taken from a woman aged 40 to 55 in good health.

This clonotype was picked up many times. The rearrangement joins TRBV5-6 to TRBJ1-1; D gene ambiguous. The V gene lost 4 bases and the J gene lost 1 base, with 8 bases spanning the gap. CDR3 length equals 13 residues. Germline values: CDR1 SGHDT, CDR2 YYEEEE. The CDR3 sequence: CASSPRQNTEAFF. DNA for the CDR3: TGTGCCAGCAGCCCCCGACAGAACACTGAAGCTTTCTTT.

In this sample, this clonotype turned up many times. The V gene is TRBV20-1, the J gene TRBJ2-1; 7 nucleotides match TRBD1. Germline lookup yields CDR1 DFQATT and CDR2 SNEGSKA (reference sequence). The ends lost 3 bases at V and 0 bases at J; junction bases unmatched: 2. CDR3 length: 14 amino acids. The CDR3: CSASRDSSYNEQFF. The CDR3 coding sequence is TGCAGTGCTAGCCGGGACAGCTCCTACAATGAGCAGTTCTTC.

This clonotype was observed at least ten times. This rearrangement joins TRBV3-1 to TRBJ2-5; tentative D call: TRBD2 (7 bases). The CDR3 sequence is 15 residues long. Germline V gives CDR1 LGHDT, CDR2 YNNKEL (reference sequence). V gave up 6 bases and J gave up 5 bases, with 19 bases separating them. The DNA of the CDR3 is TGTGCCAGCAGGGGGGGGCATAGGGTTTGGGAGACCCAGTACTTC. Protein: CASRGGHRVWETQYF.

A note on this clonotype: This CDR3 fails to terminate in the conserved phenylalanine or tryptophan, so it likely reflects a read error. V is TRBV7-8 and J is TRBJ2-5, with TRBD1 matching 10 bases. Germline V CDR1 and CDR2: SGHVS, FQNEAQ. V shed 5 bases, J shed 4 bases, and the junction held 4 bases outside the gene matches. The CDR3 length is 14 residues. The chain's CDR3 is CASSTDRGLETQYL. DNA for the CDR3: TGTGCCAGCAGCACCGACAGGGGGCTAGAGACCCAGTACTTG.

The chain uses TRBV9 and TRBJ2-3; TRBD2 aligns across 12 bases. Per germline, CDR1 SGDLS and CDR2 YYNGEE. The CDR3 is 16 amino acids. V lost 4 bases, J lost 3 bases, and 6 bases stayed unmatched. Written as DNA, the CDR3 is TGTGCCAGCAGCCCATGGACTAGCGGGGAGACAGATACGCAGTATTTT. Residues: CASSPWTSGETDTQYF.

Only a few counts were recorded for this clonotype. V usage is TRBV7-2 and J usage is TRBJ1-2, with D perhaps matching TRBD1 (5 bases). Germline-derived CDR1 and CDR2 are SGHTA and FQGNSA. The CDR3 spans 12 residues. V lost 5 bases, J lost 6 bases, and 10 bases lay in between. For the CDR3, the DNA is TGTGCCAGCAGCGTTCAGGGAAATGGCTACACCTTC. Residues: CASSVQGNGYTF.

This clonotype was seen a handful of times. J is TRBJ2-6 and V is TRBV18, with 8 bases fitting TRBD1. Per the germline V gene, CDR1 is KGHSH and CDR2 is LQKENI. This CDR3 has 15 residues. Germline trimming cut 5 bases from V and 2 bases from J; bases unmatched to any gene: 2. CDR3 sequence reads: CASSMTGAGANVLTF. The DNA for the CDR3 is TGTGCCAGCTCAATGACAGGGGCTGGGGCCAACGTCCTGACTTTC.

The chain joins TRBV2 to TRBJ1-2, with D unclear. The germline V gene encodes CDR1 SNHLY and CDR2 FYNNEI. The CDR3 loop spans 12 amino acids. V shed 2 bases and J shed 8 bases, with 9 bases lying between them. The CDR3 DNA is TGTGCCAGCAGTGAAATTGACCTCGGCTACACCTTC. Translated: CASSEIDLGYTF. Together with reference TRBV2 and TRBJ1-2, the CDR3 gives the full variable domain: EPEVTQTPSHQVTQMGQEVILRCVPISNHLYFYWYRQILGQKVEFLVSFYNNEISEKSEIFDDQFSVERPDGSNFTLKIRSTKLEDSAMYFCASSEIDLGYTFGSGTRLTVV.

This clonotype has a count of ten or more. V gene TRBV2 combines with J gene TRBJ1-6; D may be TRBD1 (5 bases). Germline V gene data show CDR1 as SNHLY and CDR2 as FYNNEI. The length of the CDR3 is 17 residues. The germline V and J ends were trimmed by 1 base and 6 bases, with 16 bases remaining between them. CDR3 sequence (DNA): TGTGCCAGCAGTGAAGGGACACCATATACGGGTAATTCACCCCTCCACTTT. It yields the protein CASSEGTPYTGNSPLHF.

This clonotype was detected once. The chain recombines TRBV20-1 with TRBJ2-1; 8 bases fit TRBD1. There are 14 residues in the CDR3. The V gene end was trimmed by 6 bases and the J gene end by 5 bases; junction bases not matched to a gene: 9. Germline CDR1 is DFQATT and CDR2 is SNEGSKA (reference sequence). Here the CDR3 reads CSAKGQVWDNEQFF. The CDR3 bases are TGCAGTGCGAAGGGACAGGTCTGGGACAATGAGCAGTTCTTC.

The V and J genes are TRBV29-1 and TRBJ1-2; 7 nucleotides match TRBD1. The germline V gene has CDR1 SQVTM and CDR2 ANQGSEA. V lost 5 bases and J lost 6; bases outside the gene matches: 12. This CDR3 comprises 14 residues. The CDR3 sequence: CSVWLVEGADGYTF. CDR3 in DNA: TGCAGCGTTTGGCTGGTTGAGGGGGCGGATGGCTACACCTTC.

This clonotype was seen repeatedly, ten times or more. This sequence joins TRBV6-6 and TRBJ2-5; D remains ambiguous. The germline V and J ends were trimmed by 7 bases and 4 bases, with 13 bases remaining between them. Germline V lookup: CDR1 MNHNY, CDR2 SVGAGI (reference sequence). This CDR3 is built from 13 residues. The CDR3 loop reads CASTPRRGETQYF. DNA of the CDR3: TGTGCCAGCACCCCTCGGAGAGGAGAGACCCAGTACTTC.

This clonotype was seen more than once but under ten times. The genes are TRBV2 and TRBJ2-4, with 8 bases matching TRBD1. Gene TRBJ2-7 matches the end of the DNA better, so the J call may be wrong. This CDR3 comprises 14 residues. Germline V CDR1 and CDR2: SNHLY, FYNNEI. CDR3 bases: TGTGCCAGCAGTCAGGGGGCTAGACGCTACGAGCAGTACTTC. This gives the protein CASSQGARRYEQYF.

This chain connects TRBV7-6 to TRBJ2-1; D is uncertain. The V end was cut by 5 bases, the J end by 7 bases, with 15 bases between. Germline CDR1 is SGHVS and CDR2 is FNYEAQ. CDR3 size: 14 residues. The CDR3 sequence is CASSNGQVRNEQFF. CDR3 DNA: TGTGCCAGCAGCAACGGGCAGGTCAGGAATGAGCAGTTCTTC.

A note on this clonotype: It may be a read error: a sequence one base away is much more abundant. The V call is TRBV7-9, the J call TRBJ2-1; 9 positions agree with TRBD1. The CDR3 length is 17 residues. Per the germline V gene, CDR1 is SEHNR and CDR2 is FQNEAQ (reference sequence). The V and J ends lost 2 bases and 10 bases, in that order; junction bases with no gene match: 15. CDR3 residues: CASSLLTGTGSLNEQFF. The CDR3 bases are TGTGCCAGCAGCTTACTTACCGGGACAGGGAGCTTGAACGAGCAGTTCTTC.

This clonotype was detected many times. J is TRBJ1-2 and V is TRBV27; D possibly corresponds to TRBD1 (6 bases). Trimming removed 6 bases from V and 4 bases from J, with 9 bases in between. The CDR3 contains 12 residues. The germline V gene has CDR1 MNHEY and CDR2 SMNVEV (reference sequence). CDR3 protein: CASSPGAYGYTF. CDR3 coding DNA: TGTGCCAGCAGCCCAGGGGCCTATGGCTACACCTTC.

The chain combines TRBV20-1 with TRBJ2-3, with D unclear. In germline, CDR1 is DFQATT, CDR2 SNEGSKA (reference sequence). Trimming removed 2 bases from V and 3 bases from J, with 9 bases in between. The CDR3 extends over 13 amino acids. The CDR3 nucleotides are TGCAGTGCTAGACGATTGGGAACAGATACGCAGTATTTT. It encodes CSARRLGTDTQYF.